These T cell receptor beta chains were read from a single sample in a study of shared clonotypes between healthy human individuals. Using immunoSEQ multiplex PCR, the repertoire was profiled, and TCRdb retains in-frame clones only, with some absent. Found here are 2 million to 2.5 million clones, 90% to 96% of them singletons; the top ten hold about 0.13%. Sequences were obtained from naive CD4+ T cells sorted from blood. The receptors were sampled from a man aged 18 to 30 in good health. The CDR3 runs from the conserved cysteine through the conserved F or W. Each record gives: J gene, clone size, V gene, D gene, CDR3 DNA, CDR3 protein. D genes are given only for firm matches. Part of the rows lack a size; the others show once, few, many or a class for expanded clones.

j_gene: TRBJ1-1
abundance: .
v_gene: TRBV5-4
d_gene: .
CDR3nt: TGTGCCAGCAGCTCGGCACAGGGAGTAATAACTGAAGCTTTCTTT
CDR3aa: CASSSAQGVITEAFF

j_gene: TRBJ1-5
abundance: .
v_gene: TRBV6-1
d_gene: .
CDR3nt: TGTGCCAGCAGTGAATTCACTAATAGCAATCAGCCCCAGCATTTT
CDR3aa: CASSEFTNSNQPQHF

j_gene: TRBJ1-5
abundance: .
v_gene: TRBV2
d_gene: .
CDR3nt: TGTGCCGAAGATCGAAGTCAGCCCCAGCATTTT
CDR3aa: CAEDRSQPQHF

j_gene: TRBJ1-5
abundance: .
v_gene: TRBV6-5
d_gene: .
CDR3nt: TGTGCCAGCAGATCATTAGGCAATCAGCCCCAGCATTTT
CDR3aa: CASRSLGNQPQHF

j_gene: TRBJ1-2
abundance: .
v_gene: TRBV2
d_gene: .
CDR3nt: TGTGCCAGCAGGACCGGACAGCGAGATAACTATGGCTACACCTTC
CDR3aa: CASRTGQRDNYGYTF

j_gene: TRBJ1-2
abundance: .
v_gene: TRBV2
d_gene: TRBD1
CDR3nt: TGTGCCAGCAGCAGACAGGGGGCCAACTATGGCTACACCTTC
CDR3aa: CASSRQGANYGYTF

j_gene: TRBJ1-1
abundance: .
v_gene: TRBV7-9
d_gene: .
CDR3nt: TGTGCCAGCAGCTTAGACACGACGAACACTGAAGCTTTCTTT
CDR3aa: CASSLDTTNTEAFF

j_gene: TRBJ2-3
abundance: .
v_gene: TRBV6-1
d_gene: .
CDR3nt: TGTGCCAGCAGTTTTGGGGGGATCACAGATACGCAGTATTTT
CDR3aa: CASSFGGITDTQYF

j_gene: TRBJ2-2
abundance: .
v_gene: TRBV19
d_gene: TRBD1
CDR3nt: TGTGCCAGTAGTCCCGGGACAGGTGGGACCGGGGAGCTGTTTTTT
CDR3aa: CASSPGTGGTGELFF

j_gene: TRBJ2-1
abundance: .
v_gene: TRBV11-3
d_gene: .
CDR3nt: TGTGCCAGCAGCTTAGGGGGGTTTCCGGTGGAGGACTCCTACAATGAGCAGTTCTTC
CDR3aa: CASSLGGFPVEDSYNEQFF

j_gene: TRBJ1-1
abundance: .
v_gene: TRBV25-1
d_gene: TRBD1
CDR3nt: TGTGCCAGCAGTGAGACAGGGTCCCTACGTCTTCAAGCTTTCTTT
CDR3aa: CASSETGSLRLQAFF

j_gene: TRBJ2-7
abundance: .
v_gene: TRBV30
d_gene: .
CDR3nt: TGTGCCTGGAGTAAGGGTTACAGTTCGAGCTCCTACGAGCAGTACTTC
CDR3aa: CAWSKGYSSSSYEQYF

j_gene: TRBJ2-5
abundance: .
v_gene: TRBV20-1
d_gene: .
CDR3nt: TGCAGTGCTAGTCGGCCGGGGGCCCAGTACTTC
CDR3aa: CSASRPGAQYF

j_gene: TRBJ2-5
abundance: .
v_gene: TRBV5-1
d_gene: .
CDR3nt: TGCGCCAGCAGCTCGGGGGGCTCCGGAGAGACCCAGTACTTC
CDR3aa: CASSSGGSGETQYF

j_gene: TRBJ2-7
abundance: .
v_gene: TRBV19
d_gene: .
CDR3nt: TGTGCCAGTCGTTGGTCAGACCAGTCCTACGAGCAGTACTTC
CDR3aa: CASRWSDQSYEQYF

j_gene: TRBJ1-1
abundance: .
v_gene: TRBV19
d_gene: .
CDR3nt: TGTGCCAGTAGTGGAGGGGGACACTCATCAGGCAGAACTGAAGCTTTCTTT
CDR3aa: CASSGGGHSSGRTEAFF

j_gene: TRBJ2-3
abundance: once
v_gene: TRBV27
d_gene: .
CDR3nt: TGTGCCAGCAGTTTATCCCCACTTTCCACAGATACGCAGTATTTT
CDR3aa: CASSLSPLSTDTQYF

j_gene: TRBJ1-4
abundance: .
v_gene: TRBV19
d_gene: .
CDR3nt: TGTGCCAGTCAACTTTTGGAGGGAACTAATGAAAAACTGTTTTTT
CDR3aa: CASQLLEGTNEKLFF

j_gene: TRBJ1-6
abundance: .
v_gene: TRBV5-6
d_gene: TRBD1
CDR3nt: TGTGCCAGCAGCTTGGGGGACAGAAATTCACCCCTCCACTTT
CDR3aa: CASSLGDRNSPLHF

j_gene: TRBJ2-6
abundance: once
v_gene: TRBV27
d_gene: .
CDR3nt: TGTGCCAGCAGGCCCCGATCGCTTTCGGAAGGGGCCAACGTCCTGACTTTC
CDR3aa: CASRPRSLSEGANVLTF

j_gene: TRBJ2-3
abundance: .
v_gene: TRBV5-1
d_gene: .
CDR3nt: TGCGCCAGCAGCTTGGCCCCTGCGGGGCACACAGATACGCAGTATTTT
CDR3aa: CASSLAPAGHTDTQYF

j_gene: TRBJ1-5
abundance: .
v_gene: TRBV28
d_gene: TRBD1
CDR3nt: TGTGCCAGCAGGACACAGGGGGCAGGTGGGCAGCCCCAGCATTTT
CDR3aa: CASRTQGAGGQPQHF

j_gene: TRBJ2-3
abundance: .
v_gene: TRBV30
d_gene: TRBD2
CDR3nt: TGTGCCTGGAGCGGGGGGGCCCCAGATACGCAGTATTTT
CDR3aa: CAWSGGAPDTQYF

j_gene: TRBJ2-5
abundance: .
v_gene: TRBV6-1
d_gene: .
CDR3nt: TGTGCCAGCAGTGAAGTGTCAGGAGGGTACCAAGAGACCCAGTACTTC
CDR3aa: CASSEVSGGYQETQYF

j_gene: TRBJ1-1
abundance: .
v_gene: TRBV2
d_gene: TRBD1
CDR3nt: TGTGCCAGCAGAGGACAGGAGGGTGAAGCTTTCTTT
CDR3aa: CASRGQEGEAFF

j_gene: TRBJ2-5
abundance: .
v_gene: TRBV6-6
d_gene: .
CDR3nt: TGTGCCAGCAGCCCCAGGACGGACCAAGAGACCCAGTACTTC
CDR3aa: CASSPRTDQETQYF

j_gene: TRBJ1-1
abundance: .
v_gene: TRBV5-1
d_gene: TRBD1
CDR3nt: TGCGCCAGCGGCGACGGACAGGGTACGGGCACTGAAGCTTTCTTT
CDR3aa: CASGDGQGTGTEAFF

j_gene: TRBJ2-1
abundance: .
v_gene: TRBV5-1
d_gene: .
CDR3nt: TGCGCCAGCAGCTTGATCCCGGGGGCCTCCTACAATGAGCAGTTCTTC
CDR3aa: CASSLIPGASYNEQFF

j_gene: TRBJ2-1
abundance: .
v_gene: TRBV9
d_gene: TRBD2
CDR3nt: TGTGCCAGCAGCGTAGGTAATAGCGGGTCTACCAATGAGCAGTTCTTC
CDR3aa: CASSVGNSGSTNEQFF

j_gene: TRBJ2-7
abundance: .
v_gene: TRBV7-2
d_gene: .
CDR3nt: TGTGCCAGCAGCTTAGCGCCTAGCCGCTACGAGCAGTACTTC
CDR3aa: CASSLAPSRYEQYF

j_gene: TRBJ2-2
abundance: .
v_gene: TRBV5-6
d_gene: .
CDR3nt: TGTGCCAGCAGTCCCATGGGGCCTAATACCGGGGAGCTGTTTTTT
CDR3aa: CASSPMGPNTGELFF

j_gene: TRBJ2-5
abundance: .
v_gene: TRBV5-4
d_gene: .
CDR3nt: TGTGCCAGCAGCTTTGACAATACAGAGACCCAGTACTTC
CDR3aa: CASSFDNTETQYF

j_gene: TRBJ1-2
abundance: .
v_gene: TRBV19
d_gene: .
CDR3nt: TGTGCCAGTAGTATGAGGCTCTGGGATAGTATCCTCTATGGCTACACCTTC
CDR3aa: CASSMRLWDSILYGYTF

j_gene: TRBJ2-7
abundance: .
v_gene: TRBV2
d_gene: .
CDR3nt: TGTGCCAGCAGTGACGTCGGAACCGGCCGTAGTGGGCAGTACTTC
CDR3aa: CASSDVGTGRSGQYF

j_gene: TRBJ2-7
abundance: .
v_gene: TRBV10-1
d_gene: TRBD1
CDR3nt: TGCGCCAGCAGTGACCACAGGGGACCCTACGAGCAGTACTTC
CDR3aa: CASSDHRGPYEQYF

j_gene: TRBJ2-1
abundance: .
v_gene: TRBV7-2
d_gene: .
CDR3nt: TGTGCCAGCAGCGTCGCCGGCAGGCGGCAGTTCTTC
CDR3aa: CASSVAGRRQFF

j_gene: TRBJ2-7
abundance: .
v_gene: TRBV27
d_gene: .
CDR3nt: TGTGCCAGCAGTCCCCCAAACCGGGACGGCGAGCAGTACTTC
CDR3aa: CASSPPNRDGEQYF

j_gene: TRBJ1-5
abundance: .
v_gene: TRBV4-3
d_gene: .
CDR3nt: TGCGCCAGCAGCCAAGATTTGCGTAGCAATCAGCCCCAGCATTTT
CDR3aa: CASSQDLRSNQPQHF

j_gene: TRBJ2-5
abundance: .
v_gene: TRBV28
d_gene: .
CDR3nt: TGTGCCAGCAGTTTATCCTTGGGTAACCAAGAGACCCAGTACTTC
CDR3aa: CASSLSLGNQETQYF

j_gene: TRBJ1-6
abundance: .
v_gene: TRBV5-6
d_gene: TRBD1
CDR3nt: TGTGCCAGCAGCTACGACAAGGGGGCCGGTTCCTATAATTCACCCCTCCACTTT
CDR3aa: CASSYDKGAGSYNSPLHF

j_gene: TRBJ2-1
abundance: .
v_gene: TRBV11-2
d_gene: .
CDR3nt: TGTGCCAGCAAGGGCCCATACAATGAGCAGTTCTTC
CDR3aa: CASKGPYNEQFF

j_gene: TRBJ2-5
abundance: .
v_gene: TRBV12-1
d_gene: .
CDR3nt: TGTGCCAGCAGCTTTGAACAGGAGAAAGAGACCCAGTACTTC
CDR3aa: CASSFEQEKETQYF

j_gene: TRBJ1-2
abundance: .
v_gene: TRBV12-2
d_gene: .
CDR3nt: TGTGCAAGTCGCCCTCTTGCGCCGCTCGATGTCGGCTACACCTTC
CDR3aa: CASRPLAPLDVGYTF

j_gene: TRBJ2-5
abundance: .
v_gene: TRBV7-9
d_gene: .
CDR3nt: TGTGCCAGCAGCTTAGATTTTACTAGACCAGACTTC
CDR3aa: CASSLDFTRPDF

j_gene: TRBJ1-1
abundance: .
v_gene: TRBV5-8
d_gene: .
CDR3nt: TGTGCCAGCAGCTTGGCCGGCGGCCCCGAAGCTTTCTTT
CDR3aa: CASSLAGGPEAFF

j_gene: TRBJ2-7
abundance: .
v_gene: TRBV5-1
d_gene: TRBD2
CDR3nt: TGCGCCAGCAGCCCGGTGGTAGCGGGAGGGGGAGAGCAGTACTTC
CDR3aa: CASSPVVAGGGEQYF

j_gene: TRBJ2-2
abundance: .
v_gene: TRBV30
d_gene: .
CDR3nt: TGTGCCTGGAGTCCGCTAGCGCCCGCGAACACCGGGGAGCTGTTTTTT
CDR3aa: CAWSPLAPANTGELFF

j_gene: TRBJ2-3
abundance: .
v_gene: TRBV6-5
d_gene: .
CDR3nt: TGTGCCAGCAGTCCAGGGAAAGGCGCAGATACGCAGTATTTT
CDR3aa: CASSPGKGADTQYF

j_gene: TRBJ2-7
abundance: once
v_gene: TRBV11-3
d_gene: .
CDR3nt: TGTGCCAGCAGCTTAGTTCACGGGAGTAGCTCCTACGAGCAGTACTTC
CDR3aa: CASSLVHGSSSYEQYF

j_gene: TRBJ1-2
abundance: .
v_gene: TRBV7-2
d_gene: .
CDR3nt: TGTGCCAGCAGCTTAGGTCGTTTTAGCGGGGGGTCGAACTATGGCTACACCTTC
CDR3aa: CASSLGRFSGGSNYGYTF

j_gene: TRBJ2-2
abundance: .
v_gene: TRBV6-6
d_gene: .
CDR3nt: TGTGCCAGCAGTTACACACAGGGACGCACCGGGGAGCTGTTTTTT
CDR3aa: CASSYTQGRTGELFF

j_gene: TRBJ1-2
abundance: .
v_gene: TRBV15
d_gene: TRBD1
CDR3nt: TGTGCCACCAGCAGCCGACAGGGTGGTTGGGGCTACACCTTC
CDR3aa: CATSSRQGGWGYTF

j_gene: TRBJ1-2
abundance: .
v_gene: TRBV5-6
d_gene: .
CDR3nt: TGTGCCAGCAGCTTCCGTCCGTGGGGGAACTATGGCTACACCTTC
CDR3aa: CASSFRPWGNYGYTF

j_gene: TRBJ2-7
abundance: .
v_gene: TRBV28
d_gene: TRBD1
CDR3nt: TGTGCCAGCAGTTTGTCTTCCCTAGGGACAGGGGACGAGCAGTACTTC
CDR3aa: CASSLSSLGTGDEQYF

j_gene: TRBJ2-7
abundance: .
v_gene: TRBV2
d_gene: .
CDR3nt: TGTGCCAGCAGTGGAGACGGGGCCTACGAGCAGTACTTC
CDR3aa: CASSGDGAYEQYF

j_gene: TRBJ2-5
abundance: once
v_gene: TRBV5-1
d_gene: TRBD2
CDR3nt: TGCGCCAGCAGCTTGACTCCGGGGGGAGAGACCCAGTACTTC
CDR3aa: CASSLTPGGETQYF

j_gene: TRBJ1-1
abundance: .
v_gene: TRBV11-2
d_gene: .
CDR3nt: TGTGCCAGCAGCTACCTGAGGGGGGGGCCTGAAGCTTTCTTT
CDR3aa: CASSYLRGGPEAFF

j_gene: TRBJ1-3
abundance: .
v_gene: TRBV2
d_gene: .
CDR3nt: TGTGCCAGCAGTGGCGCAGCCAAATCTGGAAACACCATATATTTT
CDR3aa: CASSGAAKSGNTIYF

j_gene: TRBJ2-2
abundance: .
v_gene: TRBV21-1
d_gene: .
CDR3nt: TGTGCCAGCAGCACCGACTTTCCGGGACAGGGCCTAGCCCTCGGGGAGCTGTTTTTT
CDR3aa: CASSTDFPGQGLALGELFF